This T cell receptor beta chain was found in a study of blood T cells in healthy people across ages. With 1 base removed from V and 5 bases from J, the gap between germline ends came to 9 bases. The CDR3 is made up of 14 amino acids. Germline V lookup: CDR1 MGHRA, CDR2 YSYEKL. Each sample yielded at least 6 million isolated PBMCs. Study-level findings and limits: Getting older went along with TCR beta diversity per million T cells dropping roughly linearly.

This clonotype was counted between two and nine times. Its antigen remains unidentified. A J-beta primer mix and a sample-barcoded 5' primer were used in a second PCR of about 7 to 11 cycles. With 12 random nucleotides, a template-switch adaptor tagged each individual cDNA molecule. One entry per CDR3 protein, called by TCRdb with MiXCR from the 5' RACE reads. The table lists 650,000 to 800,000 distinct CDR3 sequences, under 55% of them singletons. Material for sequencing was blood. This TCR came from a man aged 55 to 70 in good health. The chain couples TRBV4-1 to TRBJ1-5, with D hard to call. CDR3: CASSQVGLDQPQHF. CDR3 DNA sequence: TGCGCCAGCAGCCAAGTCGGGTTAGATCAGCCCCAGCATTTT.